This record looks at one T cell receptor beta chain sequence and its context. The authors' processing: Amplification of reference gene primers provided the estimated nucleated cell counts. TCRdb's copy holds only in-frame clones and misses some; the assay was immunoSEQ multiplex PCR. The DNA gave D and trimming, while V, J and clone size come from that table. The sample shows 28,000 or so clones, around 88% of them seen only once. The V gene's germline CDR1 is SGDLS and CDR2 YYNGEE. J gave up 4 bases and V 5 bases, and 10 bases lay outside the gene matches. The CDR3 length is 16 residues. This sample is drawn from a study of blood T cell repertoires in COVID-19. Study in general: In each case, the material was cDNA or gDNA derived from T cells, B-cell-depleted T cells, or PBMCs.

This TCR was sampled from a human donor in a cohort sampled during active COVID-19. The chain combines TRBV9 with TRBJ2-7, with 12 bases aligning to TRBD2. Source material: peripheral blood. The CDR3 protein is CASSRLAGAFRYEQYF. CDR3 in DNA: TGTGCCAGCAGTCGACTAGCGGGGGCCTTTAGGTACGAGCAGTACTTC.